Detailed here is one T cell receptor beta chain. These data are taken from a study of T cells in Graves' hyperthyroidism and ophthalmopathy. TCR beta CDR3 region amplification was performed from RNA transcripts. The HTBI primer set was used in a first-round RT-PCR of the TCR CDR3. Via MiXCR, TCRdb re-called the multiplex PCR reads, giving one row per CDR3 protein. The table shows 93,000 or so distinct CDR3 sequences, with over 45% occurring only once. The sample was blood. The source of this sequence is a man in his forties with Graves' hyperthyroidism.

The CDR3 DNA reads TGTGCCAGCAGTGGTTGGCTCGGGACTAGCGGCGGTGAACAGTTCTTC. Its protein is CASSGWLGTSGGEQFF. The chain is built from TRBV2 and TRBJ2-1; TRBD2 matches 11 bases. The V and J ends lost 4 bases and 13 bases, in that order; junction bases with no gene match: 15. The germline gives CDR1 SNHLY, CDR2 FYNNEI. This CDR3 spans 16 amino acids.